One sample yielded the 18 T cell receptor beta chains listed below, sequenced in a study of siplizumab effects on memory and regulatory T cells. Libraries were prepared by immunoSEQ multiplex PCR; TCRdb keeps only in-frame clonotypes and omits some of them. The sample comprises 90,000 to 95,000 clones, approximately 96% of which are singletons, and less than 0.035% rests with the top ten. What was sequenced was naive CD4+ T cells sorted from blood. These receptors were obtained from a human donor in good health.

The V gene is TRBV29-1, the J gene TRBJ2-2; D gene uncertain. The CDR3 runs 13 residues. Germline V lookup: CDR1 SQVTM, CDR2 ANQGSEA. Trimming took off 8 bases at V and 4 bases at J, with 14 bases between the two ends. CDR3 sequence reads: CSSLWGSTGELFF. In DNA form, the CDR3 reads TGCAGCTCCCTGTGGGGATCCACCGGGGAGCTGTTTTTT.

CDR3 sequence (DNA): TGCGCCAGCAGCTTGGCTCAGCAGAACACTGAAGCTTTCTTT. Its translation is CASSLAQQNTEAFF. J is TRBJ1-1 and V is TRBV5-1; D is ambiguous. Trimming left V 0 bases short and J 1 base short, with 7 bases between. Germline lookup yields CDR1 SGHRS and CDR2 YFSETQ. This CDR3 is 14 amino acids long.

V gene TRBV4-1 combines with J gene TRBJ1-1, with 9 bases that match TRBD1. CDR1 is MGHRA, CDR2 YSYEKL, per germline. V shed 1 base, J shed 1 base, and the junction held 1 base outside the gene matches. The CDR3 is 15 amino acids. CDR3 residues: CASSQGDRANTEAFF. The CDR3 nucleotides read TGCGCCAGCAGCCAAGGGGACAGGGCGAACACTGAAGCTTTCTTT.

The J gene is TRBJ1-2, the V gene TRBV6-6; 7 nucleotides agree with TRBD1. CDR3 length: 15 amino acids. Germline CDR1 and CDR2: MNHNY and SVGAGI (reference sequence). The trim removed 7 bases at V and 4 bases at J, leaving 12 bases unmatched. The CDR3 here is CASTPPGDRAYGYTF. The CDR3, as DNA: TGTGCCAGCACCCCCCCGGGGGACAGAGCCTATGGCTACACCTTC.

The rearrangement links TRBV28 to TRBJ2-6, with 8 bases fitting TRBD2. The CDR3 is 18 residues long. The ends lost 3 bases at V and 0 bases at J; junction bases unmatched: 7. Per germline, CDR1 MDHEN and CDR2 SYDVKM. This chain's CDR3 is CASSFAGGSSSGANVLTF. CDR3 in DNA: TGTGCCAGCAGTTTTGCGGGGGGCAGTAGCTCTGGGGCCAACGTCCTGACTTTC.

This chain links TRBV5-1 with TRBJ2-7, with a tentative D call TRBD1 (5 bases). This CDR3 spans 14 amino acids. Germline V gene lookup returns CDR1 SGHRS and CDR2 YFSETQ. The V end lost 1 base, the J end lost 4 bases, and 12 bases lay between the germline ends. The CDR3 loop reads CASSLPTEKYEQYF. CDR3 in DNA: TGCGCCAGCAGCTTGCCGACAGAGAAGTACGAGCAGTACTTC.

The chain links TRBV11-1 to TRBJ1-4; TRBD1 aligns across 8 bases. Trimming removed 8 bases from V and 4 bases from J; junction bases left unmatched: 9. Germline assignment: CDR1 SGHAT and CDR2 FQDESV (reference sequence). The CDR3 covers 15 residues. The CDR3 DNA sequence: TGTGCCAGCGGCACGAAGACAGGGGATAATGAAAAACTGTTTTTT. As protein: CASGTKTGDNEKLFF.

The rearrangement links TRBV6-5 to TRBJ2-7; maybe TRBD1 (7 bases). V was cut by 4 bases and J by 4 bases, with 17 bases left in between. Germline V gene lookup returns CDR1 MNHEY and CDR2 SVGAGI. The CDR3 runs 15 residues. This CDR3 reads CASSWGDRRIYEQYF. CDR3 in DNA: TGTGCCAGCAGTTGGGGGGACAGAAGAATATACGAGCAGTACTTC.

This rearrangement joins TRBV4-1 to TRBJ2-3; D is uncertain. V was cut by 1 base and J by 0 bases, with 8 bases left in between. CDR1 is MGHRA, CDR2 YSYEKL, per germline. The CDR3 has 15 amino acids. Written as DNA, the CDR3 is TGCGCCAGCAGCCAAGCAAGGCGGAGCACAGATACGCAGTATTTT. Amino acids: CASSQARRSTDTQYF.

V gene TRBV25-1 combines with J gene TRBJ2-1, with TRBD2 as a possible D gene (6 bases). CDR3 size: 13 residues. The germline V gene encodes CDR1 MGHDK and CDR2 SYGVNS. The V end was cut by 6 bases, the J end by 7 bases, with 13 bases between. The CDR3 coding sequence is TGTGCCAGCAGAACCCCCGGAGGGAATGAGCAGTTCTTC. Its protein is CASRTPGGNEQFF.

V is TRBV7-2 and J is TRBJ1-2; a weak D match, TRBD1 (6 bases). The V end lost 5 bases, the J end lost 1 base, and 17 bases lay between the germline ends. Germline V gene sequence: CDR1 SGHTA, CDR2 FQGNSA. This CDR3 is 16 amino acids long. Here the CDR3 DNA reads TGTGCCAGCAGCGCCCAGGGGCGTACTTTTAACTATGGCTACACCTTC. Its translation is CASSAQGRTFNYGYTF.

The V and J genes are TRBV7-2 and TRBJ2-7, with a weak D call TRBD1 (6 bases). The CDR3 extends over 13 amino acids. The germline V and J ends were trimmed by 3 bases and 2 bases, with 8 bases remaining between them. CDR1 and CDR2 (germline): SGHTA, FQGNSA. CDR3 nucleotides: TGTGCCAGCAGCTTCAGGGGCCCCTACGAGCAGTACTTC. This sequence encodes CASSFRGPYEQYF. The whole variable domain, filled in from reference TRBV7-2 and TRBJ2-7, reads GAGVSQSPSNKVTEKGKDVELRCDPISGHTALYWYRQSLGQGLEFLIYFQGNSAPDKSGLPSDRFSAERTGGSVSTLTIQRTQQEDSAVYLCASSFRGPYEQYFGPGTRLTVT.

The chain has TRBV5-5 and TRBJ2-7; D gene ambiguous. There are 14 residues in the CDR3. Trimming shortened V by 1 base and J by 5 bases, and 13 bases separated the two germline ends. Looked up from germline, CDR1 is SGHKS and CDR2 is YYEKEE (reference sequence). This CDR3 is CASSLSLPGHEQYF. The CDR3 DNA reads TGTGCCAGCAGCTTGAGTCTCCCTGGCCACGAGCAGTACTTC.

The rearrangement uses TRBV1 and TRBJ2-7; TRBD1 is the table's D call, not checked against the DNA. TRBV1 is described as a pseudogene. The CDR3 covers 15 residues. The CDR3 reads CTSSQDRRTTYEQYF. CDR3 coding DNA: TGCACCAGCAGCCAGGACAGGAGAACTACCTACGAGCAGTACTTC.

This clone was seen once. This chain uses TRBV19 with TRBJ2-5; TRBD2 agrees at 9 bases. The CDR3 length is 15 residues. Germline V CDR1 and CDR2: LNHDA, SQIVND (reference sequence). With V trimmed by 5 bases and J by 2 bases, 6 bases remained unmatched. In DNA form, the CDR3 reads TGTGCCAGTAGTTTCACAGCGGGGGGACAAGAGACCCAGTACTTC. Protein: CASSFTAGGQETQYF.

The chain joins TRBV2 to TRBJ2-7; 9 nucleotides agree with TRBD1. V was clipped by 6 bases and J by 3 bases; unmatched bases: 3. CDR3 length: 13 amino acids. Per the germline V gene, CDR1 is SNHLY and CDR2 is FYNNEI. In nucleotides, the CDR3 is TGTGCCAGCAGCCGGGACAGGGACTACGAGCAGTACTTC. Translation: CASSRDRDYEQYF.

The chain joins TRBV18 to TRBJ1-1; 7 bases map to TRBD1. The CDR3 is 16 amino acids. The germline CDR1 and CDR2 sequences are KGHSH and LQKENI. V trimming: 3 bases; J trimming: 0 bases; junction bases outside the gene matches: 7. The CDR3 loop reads CASSPPQGQMNTEAFF. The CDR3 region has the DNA TGTGCCAGCTCACCTCCCCAGGGACAGATGAACACTGAAGCTTTCTTT.

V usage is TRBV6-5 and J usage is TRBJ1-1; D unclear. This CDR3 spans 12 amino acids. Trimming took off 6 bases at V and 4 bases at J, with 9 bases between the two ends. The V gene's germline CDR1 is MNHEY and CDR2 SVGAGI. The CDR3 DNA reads TGTGCCAGCAGACCCGGGAGCACTGAAGCTTTCTTT. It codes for CASRPGSTEAFF.